A selection of T cell receptor beta chains follows, all from one sample in a study of T cell responses to AZD1222 COVID-19 vaccine. Clones were read by immunoSEQ multiplex PCR, and TCRdb kept only the in-frame ones, dropping some. The repertoire includes about 120,000 clones, approximately 90% of them detected once, and 8% to 9.5% sits in the top ten. Here the sequenced sample was peripheral blood, taken on day 0 of AZD1222 vaccination. The receptors come from an adult in good health. Both conserved end residues are part of each CDR3. Fields, in order: D gene, J gene, V gene, clone size, CDR3 DNA, CDR3 protein. A D gene is named only where the DNA matches it firmly. Only some rows state a clone size, as once, few, many or a class for expanded clones.

D: TRBD1; J: TRBJ1-1; V: TRBV2; size: NA; DNA: TGTGCCAGCAGTGAAGCTGCTACAGGGGAGACTGAAGCTTTCTTT; CDR3: CASSEAATGETEAFF
D: NA; J: TRBJ1-5; V: TRBV19; size: NA; DNA: TGTGCCAGTGGGTACAGGGATAGCAATCAGCCCCAGCATTTT; CDR3: CASGYRDSNQPQHF
D: NA; J: TRBJ1-1; V: TRBV18; size: NA; DNA: TGTGCCAGCTCACCAAGGTCGGTTAACACTGAAGCTTTCTTT; CDR3: CASSPRSVNTEAFF
D: NA; J: TRBJ2-5; V: TRBV9; size: NA; DNA: TGTGCCAGCTCAGGGGCAGGGCTAGGGGTTACCCAGTACTTC; CDR3: CASSGAGLGVTQYF
D: NA; J: TRBJ2-5; V: TRBV3-1/TRBV3-2; size: NA; DNA: TGTGCCAGCAGCCGCAAAGCCTCCAACACCCTAGGGGAGACCCAGTACTTC; CDR3: CASSRKASNTLGETQYF
D: NA; J: TRBJ1-3; V: TRBV9; size: NA; DNA: TGTGCCAGCAGCGTAGGGGTATCGAGTGGAAACACCATATATTTT; CDR3: CASSVGVSSGNTIYF
D: TRBD1; J: TRBJ1-4; V: TRBV28; size: NA; DNA: TGTGCCAGCCGCCAGGGGACAGGGGTTGAAAAACTGTTTTTT; CDR3: CASRQGTGVEKLFF
D: NA; J: TRBJ1-4; V: TRBV29-1; size: NA; DNA: TGCAGCGTCGGGAGAGAAGATGAAAAACTGTTTTTT; CDR3: CSVGREDEKLFF
D: TRBD1; J: TRBJ1-1; V: TRBV3-1/TRBV3-2; size: NA; DNA: TGTGCCAGCAGCCAAGTGGGCAGGGGGACTGAAGCTTTCTTT; CDR3: CASSQVGRGTEAFF
D: TRBD2; J: TRBJ2-7; V: TRBV9; size: NA; DNA: TGTGCCAGCAGCCGACGGGGGGACGAGCAGTACTTC; CDR3: CASSRRGDEQYF
D: TRBD1; J: TRBJ1-4; V: TRBV7-9; size: NA; DNA: TGTGCCAGCAGCTTAAGTCCCAGGGGGCGGGAAAAACTGTTTTTT; CDR3: CASSLSPRGREKLFF
D: TRBD2; J: TRBJ2-1; V: TRBV3-1/TRBV3-2; size: few; DNA: TGTGCCAGCAGCCAAGGGACTAGCGGGAGCTCCTACAATGAGCAGTTCTTC; CDR3: CASSQGTSGSSYNEQFF
D: NA; J: TRBJ2-5; V: TRBV18; size: once; DNA: TGTGCCAGCTCACCACTCTTTGTCCGGACAGACCACTTGACCCAGTACTTC; CDR3: CASSPLFVRTDHLTQYF
D: NA; J: TRBJ1-2; V: TRBV24-1; size: NA; DNA: TGTGCCACCAGTGATGCCCACTATGGCTACACCTTC; CDR3: CATSDAHYGYTF
D: NA; J: TRBJ2-1; V: TRBV2; size: NA; DNA: TGTGCCAGCAGGGGACTACCGGACAGCTCCTACAATGAGCAGTTCTTC; CDR3: CASRGLPDSSYNEQFF
D: NA; J: TRBJ2-2; V: TRBV5-4; size: NA; DNA: TGTGCCAGCAGCTTGGGGCAGGCCACCGGGGAGCTGTTTTTT; CDR3: CASSLGQATGELFF
D: TRBD2; J: TRBJ2-5; V: TRBV5-4; size: NA; DNA: TGTGCCAGCAGCTTAGTAGCGGGGGGTTCAGAGACCCAGTACTTC; CDR3: CASSLVAGGSETQYF
D: TRBD1; J: TRBJ2-2; V: TRBV7-3; size: NA; DNA: TGTGCCAGCAGTAACAGGGGTGGCACCGGGGAGCTGTTTTTT; CDR3: CASSNRGGTGELFF
D: TRBD1; J: TRBJ2-2; V: TRBV27; size: NA; DNA: TGTGCCAGCAGCCCCCAGGGGGCTATCGGGGAGCTGTTTTTT; CDR3: CASSPQGAIGELFF
D: NA; J: TRBJ2-7; V: TRBV15; size: NA; DNA: TGTGCCACCAGCAGAGAGCCGACTAGAGCCGAGCAGTACTTC; CDR3: CATSREPTRAEQYF
D: NA; J: TRBJ2-3; V: TRBV5-1; size: NA; DNA: TGCGCCAGCAGCTTGGAACCGATTGTGACAGATACGCAGTATTTT; CDR3: CASSLEPIVTDTQYF
D: NA; J: TRBJ1-1; V: TRBV5-1; size: NA; DNA: TGCGCCAGCAGCTGGGGGGGCCAGGGTAACACTGAAGCTTTCTTT; CDR3: CASSWGGQGNTEAFF
D: TRBD1; J: TRBJ1-1; V: TRBV19; size: NA; DNA: TGTGCCAGTAGTCAACAGGGGTTATACGTTGAAGCTTTCTTT; CDR3: CASSQQGLYVEAFF
D: NA; J: TRBJ2-1; V: TRBV19; size: NA; DNA: TGTGCCAGTAGTGAACTAGTAATGTACAATGAGCAGTTCTTC; CDR3: CASSELVMYNEQFF
D: TRBD2; J: TRBJ2-2; V: TRBV5-1; size: NA; DNA: TGCGCCAGCGCGAATTCGCGGGGGAGAGACACCGGGGAGCTGTTTTTT; CDR3: CASANSRGRDTGELFF
D: NA; J: TRBJ2-7; V: TRBV7-9; size: once; DNA: TGTGCCAGCGGCAAAACAGGGAGTTTCTACGAGCAGTACTTC; CDR3: CASGKTGSFYEQYF
D: NA; J: TRBJ2-5; V: TRBV7-7; size: NA; DNA: TGTGCTAGCAGCTTAGTTCCGGTAGAGACCCAGTACTTC; CDR3: CASSLVPVETQYF
D: TRBD1; J: TRBJ1-5; V: TRBV11-2; size: NA; DNA: TGTGCCAGCAGCACCCGACAGGGGAATCAGCCCCAGCATTTT; CDR3: CASSTRQGNQPQHF
D: TRBD1; J: TRBJ1-2; V: TRBV6-1; size: once; DNA: TGTGCCAGCAGTGAAGTGACAGGGGGGGACTATGGCTACACCTTC; CDR3: CASSEVTGGDYGYTF
D: NA; J: TRBJ2-1; V: TRBV7-9; size: once; DNA: TGTGCCAGCAGCCTCCCGACGGGAGTCGGCTACAATGAGCAGTTCTTC; CDR3: CASSLPTGVGYNEQFF
D: TRBD1; J: TRBJ1-2; V: TRBV6-5; size: NA; DNA: TGTGCCAGCAGTTACTCATCACAGGGGAATGGCTACACCTTC; CDR3: CASSYSSQGNGYTF